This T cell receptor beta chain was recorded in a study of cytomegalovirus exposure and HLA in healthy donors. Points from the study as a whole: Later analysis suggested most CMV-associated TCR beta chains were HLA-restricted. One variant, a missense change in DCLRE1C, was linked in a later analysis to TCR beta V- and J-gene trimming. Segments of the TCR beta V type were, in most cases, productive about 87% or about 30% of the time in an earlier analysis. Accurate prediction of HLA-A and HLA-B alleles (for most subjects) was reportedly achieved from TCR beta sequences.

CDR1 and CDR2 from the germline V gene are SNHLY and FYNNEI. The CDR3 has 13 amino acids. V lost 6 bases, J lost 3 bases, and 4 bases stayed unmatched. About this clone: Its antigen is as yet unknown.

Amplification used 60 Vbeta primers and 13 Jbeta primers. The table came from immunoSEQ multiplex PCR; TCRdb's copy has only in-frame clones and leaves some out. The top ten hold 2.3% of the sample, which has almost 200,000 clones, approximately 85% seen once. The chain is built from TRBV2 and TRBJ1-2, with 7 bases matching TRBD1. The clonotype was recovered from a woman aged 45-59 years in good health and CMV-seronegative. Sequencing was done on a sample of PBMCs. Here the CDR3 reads CASSDRVYYGYTF. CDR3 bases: TGTGCCAGCAGCGACAGGGTCTACTATGGCTACACCTTC.